The entry that follows covers one T cell receptor (beta chain) sequence. The antigen remains unidentified. This entry comes from a study of siplizumab effects on memory and regulatory T cells. Findings and limits, study-wide: Treatment with siplizumab left mappable alloreactive CD4+ clones averaging approximately 69% Treg-derived, compared with roughly 26% in controls. Naive T cells seemed more diverse than memory cells and seemed major alloresponse contributors. No functional test confirmed suppression by proliferating siplizumab-culture Tregs. With siplizumab, cumulative frequency of CD4+ memory-derived alloreactive sequences dropped significantly.

Per germline, CDR1 MNHNY and CDR2 SVGAGI (reference sequence). CDR3 length: 13 residues. Deletions cut 11 bases from V and 0 bases from J, with 11 bases between. Only in-frame clones appear in the TCRdb table, and some are missing; sequencing was by immunoSEQ multiplex PCR. The data show over 85,000 clones, 93% seen once. Sequenced: CD8+ T cells sorted from blood. J is TRBJ1-5 and V is TRBV6-6; D is uncertain. This clonotype was obtained from a human donor in good health. The CDR3 loop is CAGGPFSNQPQHF. The CDR3 DNA sequence: TGTGCCGGCGGCCCGTTTAGCAATCAGCCCCAGCATTTT.